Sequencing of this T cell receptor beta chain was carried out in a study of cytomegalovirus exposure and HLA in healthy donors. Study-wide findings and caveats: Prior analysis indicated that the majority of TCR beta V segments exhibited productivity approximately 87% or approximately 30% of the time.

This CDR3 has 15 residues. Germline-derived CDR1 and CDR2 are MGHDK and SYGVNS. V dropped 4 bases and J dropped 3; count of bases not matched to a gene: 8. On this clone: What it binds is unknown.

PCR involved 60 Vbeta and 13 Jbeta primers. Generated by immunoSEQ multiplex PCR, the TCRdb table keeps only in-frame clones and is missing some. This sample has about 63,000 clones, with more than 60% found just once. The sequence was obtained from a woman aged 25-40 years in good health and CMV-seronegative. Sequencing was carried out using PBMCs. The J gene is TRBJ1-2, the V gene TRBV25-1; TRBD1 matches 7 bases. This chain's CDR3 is CASSAGTEEYYGYTF. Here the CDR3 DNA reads TGTGCCAGCAGTGCCGGGACAGAGGAATACTATGGCTACACCTTC.